The 19 T cell receptor beta chains given below trace back to one sample, sequenced in a study of control samples from healthy donors and cancer patients. The assay was immunoSEQ multiplex PCR, and TCRdb's table has in-frame clones only and misses some. This sample has about 59,000 clones; 80% to 95% occur once, and the top ten carry about 1.8%. The specimen was PBMCs. The receptors shown here come from a man aged 40-49 years with colorectal cancer.

This sequence joins TRBV12-5 and TRBJ1-1, with D uncertain. Trimming stripped 7 bases from V and 4 bases from J, with 13 bases between. CDR3 size: 13 residues. CDR1 is LGHNT and CDR2 is FRNRAP in the germline V gene. CDR3 loop: CASASAVGTEAFF. The DNA of the CDR3 is TGTGCTAGTGCCTCGGCGGTAGGCACTGAAGCTTTCTTT.

The rearrangement joins TRBV6-5 to TRBJ2-7; weak D call: TRBD2 (6 bases). CDR3 size: 16 residues. The germline V gene encodes CDR1 MNHEY and CDR2 SVGAGI. Between the trimmed V and J ends, which lost 0 bases and 3 bases, there was a span of 15 bases. CDR3 DNA: TGTGCCAGCAGTTACTCGTCCGGGCTGGGGGGCTACGAGCAGTACTTC. Amino acids: CASSYSSGLGGYEQYF.

This rearrangement joins TRBV2 to TRBJ2-2; perhaps TRBD1 as D (6 bases). Germline values: CDR1 SNHLY, CDR2 FYNNEI. V dropped 5 bases and J dropped 4 bases, with 11 bases sitting between them. The CDR3 covers 14 residues. The CDR3 nucleotides read TGTGCCAGCAGTCTGACAGGTCCCACCGGGGAGCTGTTTTTT. This sequence encodes CASSLTGPTGELFF.

This sequence joins TRBV6-5 and TRBJ1-1; 10 nucleotides line up with TRBD1. The germline gives CDR1 MNHEY, CDR2 SVGAGI. The trim removed 6 bases at V and 4 bases at J, leaving 5 bases unmatched. CDR3 length equals 14 residues. CDR3 loop: CASRVGQGSTEAFF. The CDR3 coding sequence is TGTGCCAGCAGGGTGGGACAGGGGAGCACTGAAGCTTTCTTT.

The chain combines TRBV5-1 with TRBJ2-5; 7 nucleotides agree with TRBD2. V was clipped by 5 bases and J by 4 bases; unmatched bases: 11. Looked up from germline, CDR1 is SGHRS and CDR2 is YFSETQ. The CDR3 runs to 15 residues. The DNA of the CDR3 is TGCGCCAGCAGTCGGGCGGGGGAGGTAGTAGAGACCCAGTACTTC. Amino acids: CASSRAGEVVETQYF.

The chain combines TRBV4-3 with TRBJ1-1; D is undetermined. The CDR3 contains 15 residues. CDR1 is LGHNA, CDR2 YSLEER, per germline. Trimming stripped 0 bases from V and 1 base from J, with 9 bases between. The CDR3 bases are TGCGCCAGCAGCCAAGATCCCGGTGGGAACACTGAAGCTTTCTTT. This encodes CASSQDPGGNTEAFF.

V and J are TRBV4-1 and TRBJ2-7; 7 bases fit TRBD1. J lost 6 bases, V lost 3 bases, and 5 bases had no gene match. Germline lookup yields CDR1 MGHRA and CDR2 YSYEKL. This CDR3 has 13 amino acids. CDR3 in amino acids: CASSQTTGIEQYF. The CDR3 nucleotides are TGCGCCAGCAGCCAGACGACAGGGATCGAGCAGTACTTC.

This chain uses TRBV6-1 with TRBJ2-3, with a weak D call TRBD1 (5 bases). Trimming removed 4 bases at V and 0 bases at J, with 17 bases between. This CDR3 region has 17 residues. CDR1 is MNHNS and CDR2 is SASEGT in the germline V gene. The chain's CDR3 is CASSARTRVSSTDTQYF. The CDR3 DNA follows: TGTGCCAGCAGTGCGCGGACCAGGGTATCCAGCACAGATACGCAGTATTTT.

The chain is built from TRBV7-2 and TRBJ2-7; D remains ambiguous. The CDR3 totals 14 residues. V lost 1 base to trimming and J lost 1 base, with 8 bases between them. The germline gives CDR1 SGHTA, CDR2 FQGNSA. CDR3: CASSLEVKSYEQYF. In DNA form, the CDR3 reads TGTGCCAGCAGCTTAGAGGTCAAGTCCTACGAGCAGTACTTC. The full variable domain, its missing parts supplied by reference TRBV7-2 and TRBJ2-7, is GAGVSQSPSNKVTEKGKDVELRCDPISGHTALYWYRQSLGQGLEFLIYFQGNSAPDKSGLPSDRFSAERTGGSVSTLTIQRTQQEDSAVYLCASSLEVKSYEQYFGPGTRLTVT.

This chain uses TRBV4-1 with TRBJ2-5; TRBD2 is a possible D gene (6 bases). Germline CDR1 and CDR2: MGHRA and YSYEKL. The V end lost 4 bases, the J end lost 5 bases, and 11 bases lay between the germline ends. This CDR3 spans 13 amino acids. CDR3 residues: CASSRLGGETQYF. The CDR3 coding sequence is TGCGCCAGCAGCCGCCTCGGGGGTGAGACCCAGTACTTC.

V usage is TRBV15 and J usage is TRBJ1-4, with D perhaps matching TRBD1 (6 bases). V lost 5 bases and J 5 bases, leaving 12 bases between the germline ends. Germline-derived CDR1 and CDR2 are LNHNV and YYDKDF (reference sequence). This CDR3 comprises 14 residues. CDR3 amino acids: CATSRGGQNEKLFF. The CDR3 DNA is TGTGCCACCAGCCGAGGGGGGCAAAATGAAAAACTGTTTTTT.

The genes are TRBV6-2 or TRBV6-3 and TRBJ2-2; D possibly corresponds to TRBD2 (7 bases). Trimming removed 5 bases at V and 6 bases at J, with 13 bases between. The CDR3 is 14 residues long. The germline CDR1 and CDR2 sequences are MNHEY and SVGEGT. For the CDR3, the DNA is TGTGCCAGCAGTGGGGGGGGGCCCCCCGGGGAGCTGTTTTTT. Translating it yields CASSGGGPPGELFF.

The gene calls are TRBV19 and TRBJ2-2; 9 nucleotides line up with TRBD1. CDR3 length: 17 residues. Germline V gene sequence: CDR1 LNHDA, CDR2 SQIVND (reference sequence). The trim removed 5 bases at V and 6 bases at J, leaving 13 bases unmatched. CDR3 coding DNA: TGTGCCAGTAGTTCCTACGACAGGGGGTGGAAGGCCGGGGAGCTGTTTTTT. This codes for CASSSYDRGWKAGELFF.

The chain links TRBV30 to TRBJ1-6; TRBD1 agrees at 7 bases. CDR3 length: 16 residues. The germline V gene encodes CDR1 GTSNPN and CDR2 SVGIG (reference sequence). With 2 bases clipped from V and 3 bases from J, the junction kept 7 bases outside the gene matches. In DNA form, the CDR3 reads TGTGCCTGGAGTTCCCGAGGGGGCAGCTATAATTCACCCCTCCACTTT. Translation gives CAWSSRGGSYNSPLHF.

Note on this clone: At one end the junction does not follow the germline gene, possibly because of a read error. At the DNA level, this CDR3 is encoded by other sequences in the same sample as well. V gene TRBV11-3 combines with J gene TRBJ2-3, with TRBD1 matching 7 bases. CDR1 and CDR2 from the germline V gene are SGHNT and YENEEA. The CDR3 loop spans 14 amino acids. The CDR3 reads CASSWGQSTDTQYF. The CDR3 DNA reads as TGCGCCAGCAGCTGGGGACAGAGCACAGATACGCAGTATTTT.

The chain has TRBV7-3 and TRBJ2-5; maybe TRBD2 (5 bases). Germline V gene sequence: CDR1 SGHTA, CDR2 FQGTGA. V was cut by 1 base and J by 5 bases, with 14 bases left in between. CDR3 size: 15 residues. The CDR3 protein is CASSLSETKGETQYF. In DNA form, the CDR3 reads TGTGCCAGCAGCTTAAGCGAGACTAAAGGGGAGACCCAGTACTTC.

This chain connects TRBV2 to TRBJ1-5; D is unresolved. Trimming took off 2 bases at V and 4 bases at J, with 9 bases between the two ends. Germline lookup yields CDR1 SNHLY and CDR2 FYNNEI. This CDR3 comprises 14 residues. The CDR3 coding sequence is TGTGCCAGCAGTGAATCCGGAATGAATCAGCCCCAGCATTTT. As protein: CASSESGMNQPQHF.

The chain carries TRBV2 and TRBJ1-2, with D possibly matching TRBD1 (5 bases). The CDR3 covers 13 residues. V was cut by 2 bases and J by 8 bases, with 12 bases left in between. Germline V lookup: CDR1 SNHLY, CDR2 FYNNEI. The DNA for the CDR3 is TGTGCCAGCAGTGAATGGGGGGTCTACGGCTACACCTTC. It translates to CASSEWGVYGYTF.

The V and J genes are TRBV3-1 (or the pseudogene TRBV3-2) and TRBJ2-3; D gene unclear. The V gene lost 2 bases and the J gene lost 2 bases, with 2 bases spanning the gap. The CDR3 covers 12 residues. Germline assignment: CDR1 LGHDT and CDR2 YNNKEL (reference sequence). This CDR3 reads CASSQTTDTQYF. The CDR3 DNA follows: TGTGCCAGCAGCCAAACCACAGATACGCAGTATTTT.